The 23 T cell receptor beta chains listed next were all sequenced from one sample in a study of cytomegalovirus exposure and HLA in healthy donors. The PCR contained 60 Vbeta and 13 Jbeta primers. Using immunoSEQ multiplex PCR, the repertoire was profiled, and TCRdb retains in-frame clones only, with some absent. The profile shows fewer than 250,000 clones, 82% of them singletons. Source material: PBMCs. The receptors shown here come from a man between 40 and 49 years old in good health and CMV-seropositive.

Written as DNA, the CDR3 is TGTGCCAGCAGCTCCGGGGAGGGTCTAAACTATGGCTACACCTTC. It yields the protein CASSSGEGLNYGYTF. The chain recombines TRBV7-9 with TRBJ1-2; D is uncertain. This CDR3 comprises 15 residues. V lost 4 bases and J lost 2, with 14 bases in between. From germline, CDR1 is SEHNR and CDR2 FQNEAQ (reference sequence).

The chain links TRBV19 to TRBJ1-1; possible D gene TRBD1, 5 bases. CDR1 is LNHDA, CDR2 SQIVND, per germline (reference sequence). Trimming left V 7 bases short and J 2 bases short, with 14 bases between. This CDR3 has 14 amino acids. CDR3 sequence: CASTKRGGNTEAFF. CDR3 coding DNA: TGTGCCAGTACTAAGCGGGGCGGTAACACTGAAGCTTTCTTT. The entire variable domain, with the rest obtained from reference TRBV19 and TRBJ1-1, is as follows: DGGITQSPKYLFRKEGQNVTLSCEQNLNHDAMYWYRQDPGQGLRLIYYSQIVNDFQKGDIAEGYSVSREKKESFPLTVTSAQKNPTAFYLCASTKRGGNTEAFFGQGTRLTVV.

The CDR3 DNA sequence: TGTGCCAGCAGGCAACTAGTTCTGGAGACCCAGTACTTC. Translating it yields CASRQLVLETQYF. The chain links TRBV7-6 to TRBJ2-5, with a possible D match to TRBD2 (5 bases). This CDR3 is 13 amino acids long. The germline CDR1 and CDR2 sequences are SGHVS and FNYEAQ. V was clipped by 6 bases and J by 5 bases, with 13 bases between them.

The chain couples TRBV30 to TRBJ2-1, with D possibly matching TRBD1 (6 bases). The germline CDR1 and CDR2 sequences are GTSNPN and SVGIG (reference sequence). This CDR3 is 12 amino acids long. Between the trimmed V and J ends, which lost 8 bases and 4 bases, there was a span of 12 bases. The CDR3 nucleotides read TGTGCCAGACAGGTCGCATACAATGAGCAGTTCTTC. Its protein product is CARQVAYNEQFF.

The chain uses TRBV6-5 and TRBJ2-5; 10 bases agree with TRBD1. There are 15 residues in the CDR3. V lost 4 bases, J lost 1 base, and 3 bases stayed unmatched. Per the germline V gene, CDR1 is MNHEY and CDR2 is SVGAGI. The CDR3 loop is CASSFWTGGQETQYF. CDR3 bases: TGTGCCAGCAGTTTTTGGACAGGGGGCCAAGAGACCCAGTACTTC.

The rearrangement links TRBV19 to TRBJ2-1; 10 bases are shared with TRBD2. Germline CDR1 LNHDA, CDR2 SQIVND (reference sequence). Trimming removed 4 bases from V and 7 bases from J; junction bases left unmatched: 10. The CDR3 sequence is 16 residues long. The CDR3 region is CASSTLAGVRVNEQFF. CDR3 in DNA: TGTGCCAGTAGTACGCTAGCGGGAGTCCGGGTTAATGAGCAGTTCTTC. Full variable domain (missing parts from reference TRBV19 and TRBJ2-1): DGGITQSPKYLFRKEGQNVTLSCEQNLNHDAMYWYRQDPGQGLRLIYYSQIVNDFQKGDIAEGYSVSREKKESFPLTVTSAQKNPTAFYLCASSTLAGVRVNEQFFGPGTRLTVL.

This chain connects TRBV5-1 to TRBJ2-1; 8 bases line up with TRBD2. The V and J ends lost 5 bases and 6 bases, in that order; junction bases with no gene match: 10. This CDR3 has 15 amino acids. The germline V gene has CDR1 SGHRS and CDR2 YFSETQ. The CDR3 loop reads CASRFTSGAVNEQFF. The CDR3 DNA follows: TGCGCCAGCAGGTTTACTAGCGGAGCTGTCAATGAGCAGTTCTTC.

V usage is TRBV5-6 and J usage is TRBJ2-3; no clear D. V was trimmed by 4 bases and J by 2 bases, leaving 2 bases between them. CDR1 and CDR2 from the germline V gene are SGHDT and YYEEEE. CDR3 size: 11 residues. Written as DNA, the CDR3 is TGTGCCAGCAGCCTCACAGATACGCAGTATTTT. Translated, it gives CASSLTDTQYF.

In DNA, the CDR3 is TGTGCCAGCAGTGGGGGACACCCAGGGAACACTGAAGCTTTCTTT. Residues: CASSGGHPGNTEAFF. The chain has TRBV2 and TRBJ1-1; D is perhaps TRBD1 (6 bases). CDR3 length: 15 residues. Germline V gives CDR1 SNHLY, CDR2 FYNNEI. Between the trimmed V and J ends, which lost 4 bases and 1 base, there was a span of 13 bases.

V gene TRBV11-3 combines with J gene TRBJ2-2, with D unclear. The V and J ends lost 7 bases and 6 bases respectively, with 12 bases between them. Germline V gives CDR1 SGHNT, CDR2 YENEEA. This CDR3 is built from 13 residues. This CDR3 is CASTLISSGELFF. The CDR3 bases are TGTGCCAGCACCCTAATTAGTTCCGGGGAGCTGTTTTTT.

This chain connects TRBV6-7 to TRBJ2-7; 7 bases line up with TRBD1. TRBV6-7 is an open reading frame, and its role is uncertain. The CDR3 consists of 14 residues. The V and J ends lost 7 bases and 2 bases, in that order; junction bases with no gene match: 8. The CDR3 nucleotides are TGTGCCAGCACCGAGGGACAGACAGCCTACGAGCAGTACTTC. It translates to CASTEGQTAYEQYF.

J is TRBJ2-7 and V is TRBV29-1; 7 bases line up with TRBD1. Germline V CDR1 and CDR2: SQVTM, ANQGSEA. The J segment lost 2 bases and the V segment lost 5 bases, leaving 6 bases of the junction unmatched. CDR3 length equals 13 residues. CDR3 sequence (DNA): TGCAGCGTTCGGACAGGCGAGACCTACGAGCAGTACGTC. This sequence encodes CSVRTGETYEQYV.

The chain has TRBV29-1 and TRBJ1-1; 7 nucleotides agree with TRBD1. The CDR3 totals 14 residues. V lost 4 bases and J lost 0; bases outside the gene matches: 5. CDR1 and CDR2 from the germline V gene are SQVTM and ANQGSEA. As DNA, the CDR3 is TGCAGCGTTGTGACAGGGATAATGAACACTGAAGCTTTCTTT. Its translation is CSVVTGIMNTEAFF.

The V gene is TRBV19, the J gene TRBJ2-5; TRBD1 agrees at 9 bases. J gave up 2 bases and V 6 bases, and 4 bases lay outside the gene matches. The CDR3 extends over 14 amino acids. Germline CDR1 and CDR2: LNHDA and SQIVND (reference sequence). The CDR3 here is CASSLDRGQETQYF. CDR3 nucleotide sequence: TGTGCCAGTAGCCTGGACAGGGGTCAAGAGACCCAGTACTTC.

CDR3 nucleotide sequence: TGTGCCAGAGTTACAGGGGACCTCTACGAGCAGTACGTC. This gives the protein CARVTGDLYEQYV. V usage is TRBV11-1 and J usage is TRBJ2-7, with 7 bases that match TRBD1. V dropped 9 bases and J dropped 3; count of bases not matched to a gene: 8. Germline CDR1 reads SGHAT; CDR2 reads FQDESV (reference sequence). The CDR3 has 13 residues.

The chain has TRBV5-1 and TRBJ2-5; D perhaps matches TRBD2 (7 bases). CDR1 and CDR2 (germline): SGHRS, YFSETQ. V lost 4 bases to trimming and J lost 5 bases, with 18 bases between them. CDR3 length: 15 residues. CDR3 protein: CASSGEGGSMETQYF. The CDR3 region has the DNA TGCGCCAGCAGCGGGGAGGGGGGGTCTATGGAGACCCAGTACTTC. The whole variable domain, remainder taken from reference TRBV5-1 and TRBJ2-5, is KAGVTQTPRYLIKTRGQQVTLSCSPISGHRSVSWYQQTPGQGLQFLFEYFSETQRNKGNFPGRFSGRQFSNSRSEMNVSTLELGDSALYLCASSGEGGSMETQYFGPGTRLLVL.

The rearrangement links TRBV6-5 to TRBJ1-3; D may be TRBD1 (6 bases). The germline V gene has CDR1 MNHEY and CDR2 SVGAGI. This CDR3 has 16 residues. Trimming removed 2 bases from V and 0 bases from J, with 11 bases in between. This CDR3 is CASSYTGPSSGNTIYF. The DNA of the CDR3 is TGTGCCAGCAGTTACACAGGGCCCAGCTCTGGAAACACCATATATTTT.

For the CDR3, the DNA is TGTGCCAGCAGCGTCCGGGACAGTCCGTCTTCCTACGAGCAGTACTTC. Protein: CASSVRDSPSSYEQYF. The rearrangement uses TRBV9 and TRBJ2-7; 7 nucleotides match TRBD1. With 2 bases clipped from V and 1 base from J, the junction kept 9 bases outside the gene matches. This CDR3 region has 16 residues. The germline gives CDR1 SGDLS, CDR2 YYNGEE.

This chain joins TRBV4-1 and TRBJ1-2; D is uncertain. Germline V gives CDR1 MGHRA, CDR2 YSYEKL. Trimming stripped 4 bases from V and 4 bases from J, with 16 bases between. The CDR3 is 15 amino acids. CDR3 sequence (DNA): TGCGCCAGCAGCCCCATGGCCGTCGGAGCCTATGGCTACACCTTC. Amino acids: CASSPMAVGAYGYTF.

The chain employs TRBV29-1 and TRBJ2-1, with 11 bases matching TRBD2. The V segment lost 6 bases and the J segment 10 bases; nucleotides outside the gene matches: 8. The CDR3 loop spans 13 amino acids. CDR1 and CDR2 from the germline V gene are SQVTM and ANQGSEA. DNA of the CDR3: TGCAGCGTAGTACTAGCGGGAGCCTCCGAGCAGTTCTTC. It encodes CSVVLAGASEQFF.

This chain links TRBV29-1 with TRBJ1-4, with D perhaps TRBD1 (6 bases). With 7 bases removed from V and 5 bases from J, the gap between germline ends came to 14 bases. CDR3 size: 13 residues. Germline assignment: CDR1 SQVTM and CDR2 ANQGSEA. Here the CDR3 reads CSAGGQGNEKLFF. CDR3 nucleotide sequence: TGCAGCGCCGGGGGGCAAGGGAATGAAAAACTGTTTTTT.

The chain uses TRBV7-2 and TRBJ2-5; D not resolved. CDR3 length: 12 amino acids. V was shortened by 5 bases and J by 5 bases, with 9 bases between the two germline ends. Germline CDR1 SGHTA, CDR2 FQGNSA. The CDR3 DNA reads TGTGCCAGCAGCGCGTCTTGGGAGACCCAGTACTTC. Amino acids: CASSASWETQYF. The complete variable domain, with remaining parts taken from reference TRBV7-2 and TRBJ2-5, reads GAGVSQSPSNKVTEKGKDVELRCDPISGHTALYWYRQSLGQGLEFLIYFQGNSAPDKSGLPSDRFSAERTGGSVSTLTIQRTQQEDSAVYLCASSASWETQYFGPGTRLLVL.

The chain joins TRBV5-1 to TRBJ2-3, with D tentatively TRBD2 (6 bases). There are 13 residues in the CDR3. Trimming cost V 4 bases and J 6 bases, with 12 bases left between them. CDR1 is SGHRS and CDR2 is YFSETQ in the germline V gene. In DNA, the CDR3 is TGCGCCAGCAGCCGACTAGAGGCGGATACGCAGTATTTT. Its translation: CASSRLEADTQYF. Using reference TRBV5-1 and TRBJ2-3 for the parts outside the CDR3, the full variable domain is KAGVTQTPRYLIKTRGQQVTLSCSPISGHRSVSWYQQTPGQGLQFLFEYFSETQRNKGNFPGRFSGRQFSNSRSEMNVSTLELGDSALYLCASSRLEADTQYFGPGTRLTVL.